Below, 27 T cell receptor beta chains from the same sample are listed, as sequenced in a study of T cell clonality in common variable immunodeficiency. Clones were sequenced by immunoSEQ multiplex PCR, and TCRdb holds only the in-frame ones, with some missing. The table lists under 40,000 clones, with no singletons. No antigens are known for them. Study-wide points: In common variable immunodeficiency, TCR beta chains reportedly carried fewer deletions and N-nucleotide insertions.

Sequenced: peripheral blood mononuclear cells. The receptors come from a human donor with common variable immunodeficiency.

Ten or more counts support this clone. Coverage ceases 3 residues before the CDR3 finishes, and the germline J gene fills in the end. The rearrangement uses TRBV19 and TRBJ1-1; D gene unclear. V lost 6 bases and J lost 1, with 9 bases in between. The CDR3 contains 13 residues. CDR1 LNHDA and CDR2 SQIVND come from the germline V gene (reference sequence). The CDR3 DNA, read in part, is TGTGCCAGTAGGAACAGAGCGAACACTGAA. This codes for CASRNRANTE. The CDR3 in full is CASRNRANTEAFF. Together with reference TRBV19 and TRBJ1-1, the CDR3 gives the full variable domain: DGGITQSPKYLFRKEGQNVTLSCEQNLNHDAMYWYRQDPGQGLRLIYYSQIVNDFQKGDIAEGYSVSREKKESFPLTVTSAQKNPTAFYLCASRNRANTEAFFGQGTRLTVV.

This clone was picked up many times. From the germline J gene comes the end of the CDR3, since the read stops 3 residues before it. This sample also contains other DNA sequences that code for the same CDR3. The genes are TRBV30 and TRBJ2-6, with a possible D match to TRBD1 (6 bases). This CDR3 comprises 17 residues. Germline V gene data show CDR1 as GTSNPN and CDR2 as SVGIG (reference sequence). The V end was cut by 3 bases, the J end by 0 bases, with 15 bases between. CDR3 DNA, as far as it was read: TGTGCCTGGAGGTCTGGGGGCCCTTACTCTGGGGCCAACGTC. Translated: CAWRSGGPYSGANV. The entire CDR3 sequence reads CAWRSGGPYSGANVLTF.

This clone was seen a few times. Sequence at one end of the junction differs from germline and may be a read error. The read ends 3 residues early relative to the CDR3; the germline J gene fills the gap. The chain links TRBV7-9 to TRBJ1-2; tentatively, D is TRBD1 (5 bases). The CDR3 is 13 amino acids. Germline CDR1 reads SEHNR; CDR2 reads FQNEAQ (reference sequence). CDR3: CSSSLRGDYGYTF. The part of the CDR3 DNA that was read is TGTTCCAGCAGCTTACGGGGGGACTATGGC.

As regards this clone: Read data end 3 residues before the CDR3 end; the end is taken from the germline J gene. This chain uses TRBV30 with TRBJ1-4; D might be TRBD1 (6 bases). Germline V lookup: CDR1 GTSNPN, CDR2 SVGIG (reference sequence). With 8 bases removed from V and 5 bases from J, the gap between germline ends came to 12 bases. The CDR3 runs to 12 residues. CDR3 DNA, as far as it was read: TGTGCCAGCGGACAGCAGAATGAAAAA. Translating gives CASGQQNEK. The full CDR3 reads CASGQQNEKLFF.

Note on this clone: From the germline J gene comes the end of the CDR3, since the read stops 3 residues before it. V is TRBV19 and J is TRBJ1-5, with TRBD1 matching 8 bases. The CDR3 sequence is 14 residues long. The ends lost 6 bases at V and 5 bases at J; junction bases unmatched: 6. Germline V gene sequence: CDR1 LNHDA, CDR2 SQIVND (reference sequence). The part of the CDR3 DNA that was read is TGTGCCAGTAGCGCCAGGGGGCTCTATCAGCCC. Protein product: CASSARGLYQP. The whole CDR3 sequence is CASSARGLYQPQHF.

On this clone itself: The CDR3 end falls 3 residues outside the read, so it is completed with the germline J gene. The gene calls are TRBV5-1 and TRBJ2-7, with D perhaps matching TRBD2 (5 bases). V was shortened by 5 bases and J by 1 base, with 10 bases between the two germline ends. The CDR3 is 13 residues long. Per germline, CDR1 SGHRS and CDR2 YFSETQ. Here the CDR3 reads CASSSSGSYEQYF. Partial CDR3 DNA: TGCGCCAGCAGTTCGTCGGGGTCCTACGAG.

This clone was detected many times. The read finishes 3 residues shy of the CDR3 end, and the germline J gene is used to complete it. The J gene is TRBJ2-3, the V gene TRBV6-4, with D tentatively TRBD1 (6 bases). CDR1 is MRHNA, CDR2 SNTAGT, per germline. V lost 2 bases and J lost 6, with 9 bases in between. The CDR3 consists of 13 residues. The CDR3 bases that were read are TGTGCCAGCAGTGACGAGAGGGGGGATACG. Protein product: CASSDERGDT. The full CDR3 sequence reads CASSDERGDTQYF.

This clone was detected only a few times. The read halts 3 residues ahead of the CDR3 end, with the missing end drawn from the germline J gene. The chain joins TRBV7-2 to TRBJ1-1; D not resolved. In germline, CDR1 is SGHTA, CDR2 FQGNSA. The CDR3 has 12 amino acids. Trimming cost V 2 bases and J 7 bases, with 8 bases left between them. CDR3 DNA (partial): TGTGCCAGCAGCTTACAGTTTAATGAA. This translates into CASSLQFNE. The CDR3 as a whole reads CASSLQFNEAFF.

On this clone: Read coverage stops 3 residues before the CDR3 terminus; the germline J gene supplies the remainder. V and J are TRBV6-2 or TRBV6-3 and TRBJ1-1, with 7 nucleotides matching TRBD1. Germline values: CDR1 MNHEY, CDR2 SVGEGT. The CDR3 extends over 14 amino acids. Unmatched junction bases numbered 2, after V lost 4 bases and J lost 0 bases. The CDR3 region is CASSWTGLNTEAFF. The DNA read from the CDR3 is TGTGCCAGCAGTTGGACAGGACTGAACACTGAA.

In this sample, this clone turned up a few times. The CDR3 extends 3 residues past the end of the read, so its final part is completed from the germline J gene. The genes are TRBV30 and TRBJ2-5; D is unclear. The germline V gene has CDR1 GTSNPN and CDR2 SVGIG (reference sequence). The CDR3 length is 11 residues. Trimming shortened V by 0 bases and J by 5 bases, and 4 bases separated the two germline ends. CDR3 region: CAWSVRETQYF. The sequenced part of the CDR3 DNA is TGTGCCTGGAGTGTCCGGGAGACC.

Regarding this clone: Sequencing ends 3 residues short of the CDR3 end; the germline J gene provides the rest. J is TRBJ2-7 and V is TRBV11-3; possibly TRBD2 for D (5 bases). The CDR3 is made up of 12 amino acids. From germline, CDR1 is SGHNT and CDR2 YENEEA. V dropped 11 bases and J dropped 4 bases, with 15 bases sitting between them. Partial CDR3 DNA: TGTGCCTCTTCGGGGAATGCGTACGAG. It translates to CASSGNAYE. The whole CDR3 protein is CASSGNAYEQYF.

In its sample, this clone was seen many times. The sequenced CDR3 bases are TGCAGCGGGAGGACACAGAAAGAGACC. It is translated as CSGRTQKET. The CDR3 as a whole reads CSGRTQKETQYF. The V call is TRBV29-1, the J call TRBJ2-5; D is tentatively TRBD1 or TRBD2 (5 bases each). The read stops 3 residues short of the end of the CDR3; the missing end is completed from the germline J gene. The V and J ends lost 7 bases and 3 bases respectively, with 12 bases between them. Germline V gene sequence: CDR1 SQVTM, CDR2 ANQGSEA. The CDR3 has 12 amino acids. The full variable domain, completed using reference TRBV29-1 and TRBJ2-5, is SAVISQKPSRDICQRGTSLTIQCQVDSQVTMMFWYRQQPGQSLTLIATANQGSEATYESGFVIDKFPISRPNLTFSTLTVSNMSPEDSSIYLCSGRTQKETQYFGPGTRLLVL.

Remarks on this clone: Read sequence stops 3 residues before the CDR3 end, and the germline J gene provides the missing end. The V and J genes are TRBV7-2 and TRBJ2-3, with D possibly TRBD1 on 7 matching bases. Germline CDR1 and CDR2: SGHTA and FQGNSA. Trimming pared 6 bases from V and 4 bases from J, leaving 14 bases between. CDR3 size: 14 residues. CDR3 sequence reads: CASRISRGADTQYF. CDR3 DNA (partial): TGTGCCAGCAGGATATCCAGGGGGGCAGATACG.

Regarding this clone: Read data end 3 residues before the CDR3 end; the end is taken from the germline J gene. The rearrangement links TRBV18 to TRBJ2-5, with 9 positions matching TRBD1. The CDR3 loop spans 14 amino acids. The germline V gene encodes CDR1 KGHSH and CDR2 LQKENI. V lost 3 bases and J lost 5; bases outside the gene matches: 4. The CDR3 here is CASSPPGTGETQYF. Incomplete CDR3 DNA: TGTGCCAGCTCACCTCCAGGGACAGGGGAGACC.

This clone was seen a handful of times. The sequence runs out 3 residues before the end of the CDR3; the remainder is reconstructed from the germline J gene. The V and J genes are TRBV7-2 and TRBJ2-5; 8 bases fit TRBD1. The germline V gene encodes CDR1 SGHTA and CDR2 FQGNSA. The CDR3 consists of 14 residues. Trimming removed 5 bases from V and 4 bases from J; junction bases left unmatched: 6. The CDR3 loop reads CASSHSGGRETQYF. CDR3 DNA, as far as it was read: TGTGCCAGCAGCCACTCAGGGGGCCGAGAGACC.

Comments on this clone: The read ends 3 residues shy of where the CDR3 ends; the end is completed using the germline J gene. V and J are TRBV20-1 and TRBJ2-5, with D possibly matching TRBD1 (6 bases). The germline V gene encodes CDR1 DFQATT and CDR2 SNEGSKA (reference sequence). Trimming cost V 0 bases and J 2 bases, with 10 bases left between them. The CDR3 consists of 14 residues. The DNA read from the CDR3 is TGCAGTGCTAGAGATCCAGGGACACAAGAGACC. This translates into CSARDPGTQET. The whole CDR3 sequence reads CSARDPGTQETQYF.

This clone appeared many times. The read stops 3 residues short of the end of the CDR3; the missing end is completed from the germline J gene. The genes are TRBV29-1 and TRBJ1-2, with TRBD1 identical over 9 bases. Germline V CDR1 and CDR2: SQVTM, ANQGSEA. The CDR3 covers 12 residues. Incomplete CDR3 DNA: TGCAGCGTCGAGGGACAGGGAGGAGGC. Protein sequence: CSVEGQGGG. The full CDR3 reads CSVEGQGGGYTF.

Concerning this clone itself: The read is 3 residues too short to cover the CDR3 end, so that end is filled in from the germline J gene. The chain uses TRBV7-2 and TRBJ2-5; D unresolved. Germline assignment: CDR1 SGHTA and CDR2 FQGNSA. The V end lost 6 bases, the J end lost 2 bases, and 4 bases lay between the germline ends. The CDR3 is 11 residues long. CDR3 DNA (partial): TGTGCCAGCAGTAGACAAGAGACC. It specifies CASSRQET. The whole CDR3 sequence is CASSRQETQYF.

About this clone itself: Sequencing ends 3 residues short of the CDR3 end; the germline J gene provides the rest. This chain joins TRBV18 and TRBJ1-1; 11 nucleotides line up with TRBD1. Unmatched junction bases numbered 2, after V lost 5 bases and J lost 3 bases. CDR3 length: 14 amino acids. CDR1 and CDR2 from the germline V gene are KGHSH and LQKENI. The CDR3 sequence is CASSMGQGDTEAFF. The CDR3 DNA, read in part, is TGTGCCAGCTCAATGGGACAGGGGGACACTGAA.

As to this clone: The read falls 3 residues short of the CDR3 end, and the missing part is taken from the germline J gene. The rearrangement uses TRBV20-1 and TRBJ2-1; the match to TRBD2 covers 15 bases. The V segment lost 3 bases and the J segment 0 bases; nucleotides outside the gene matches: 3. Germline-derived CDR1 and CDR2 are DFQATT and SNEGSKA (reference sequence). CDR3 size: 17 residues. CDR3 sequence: CSASGLAGGVSYNEQFF. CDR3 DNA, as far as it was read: TGCAGTGCTAGCGGACTAGCGGGGGGGGTCTCCTACAATGAG.

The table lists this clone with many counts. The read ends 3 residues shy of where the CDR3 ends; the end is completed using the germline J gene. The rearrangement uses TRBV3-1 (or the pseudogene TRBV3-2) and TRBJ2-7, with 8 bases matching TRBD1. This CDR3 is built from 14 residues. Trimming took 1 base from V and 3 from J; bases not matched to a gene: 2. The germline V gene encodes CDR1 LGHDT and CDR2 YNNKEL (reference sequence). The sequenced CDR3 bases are TGTGCCAGCAGCCAAGCACAGGGGGTCTACGAG. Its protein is CASSQAQGVYE. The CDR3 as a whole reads CASSQAQGVYEQYF.

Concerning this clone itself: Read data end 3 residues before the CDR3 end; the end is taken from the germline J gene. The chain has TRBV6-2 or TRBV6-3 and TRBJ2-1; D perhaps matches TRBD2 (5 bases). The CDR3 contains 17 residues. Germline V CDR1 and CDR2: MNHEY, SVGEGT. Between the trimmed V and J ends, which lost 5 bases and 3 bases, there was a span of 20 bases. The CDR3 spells CASSQQVTRVDYNEQFF. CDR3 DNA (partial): TGTGCCAGCAGTCAACAAGTTACTAGGGTCGACTACAATGAG.

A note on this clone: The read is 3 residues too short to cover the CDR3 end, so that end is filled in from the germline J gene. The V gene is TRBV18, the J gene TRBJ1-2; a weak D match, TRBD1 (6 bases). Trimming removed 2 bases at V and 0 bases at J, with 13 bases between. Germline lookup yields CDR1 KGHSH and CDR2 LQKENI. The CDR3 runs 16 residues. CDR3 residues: CASSPSGQGPNYGYTF. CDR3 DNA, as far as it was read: TGTGCCAGCTCACCATCGGGGCAGGGGCCTAACTATGGC.

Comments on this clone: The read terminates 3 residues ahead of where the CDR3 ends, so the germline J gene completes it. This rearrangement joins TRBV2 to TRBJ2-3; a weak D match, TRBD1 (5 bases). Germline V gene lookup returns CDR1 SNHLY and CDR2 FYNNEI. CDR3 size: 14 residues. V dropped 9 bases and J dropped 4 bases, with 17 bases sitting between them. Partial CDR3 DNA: TGTGCCAGTCCAATCTTCAGGGCTCCAGATACG. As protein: CASPIFRAPDT. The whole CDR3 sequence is CASPIFRAPDTQYF.

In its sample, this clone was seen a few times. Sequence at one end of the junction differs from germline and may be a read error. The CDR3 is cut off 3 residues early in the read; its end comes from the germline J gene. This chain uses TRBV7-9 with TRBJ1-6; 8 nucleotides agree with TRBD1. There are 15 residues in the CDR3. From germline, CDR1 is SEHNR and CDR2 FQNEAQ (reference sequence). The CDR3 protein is CASSVARGPNSPLHF. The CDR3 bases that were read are TGTGCCAGCAGCGTAGCCAGGGGGCCTAATTCACCC. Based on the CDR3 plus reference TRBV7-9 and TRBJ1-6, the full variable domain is DTGVSQNPRHKITKRGQNVTFRCDPISEHNRLYWYRQTLGQGPEFLTYFQNEAQLEKSRLLSDRFSAERPKGSFSTLEIQRTEQGDSAMYLCASSVARGPNSPLHFGNGTRLTVT.

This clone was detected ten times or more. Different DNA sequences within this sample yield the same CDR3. The chain's CDR3 is CASSSLLTDTQYF. The DNA read from the CDR3 is TGTGCCAGCAGCTCCCTCCTTACAGATACG. This chain links TRBV7-3 with TRBJ2-3; D ambiguous. The observed sequence ends 3 residues before the CDR3 terminus, with the missing tail filled in from the germline J gene. The CDR3 is 13 residues long. The germline gives CDR1 SGHTA, CDR2 FQGTGA. V was pared by 4 bases and J by 3 bases, with 8 bases between.

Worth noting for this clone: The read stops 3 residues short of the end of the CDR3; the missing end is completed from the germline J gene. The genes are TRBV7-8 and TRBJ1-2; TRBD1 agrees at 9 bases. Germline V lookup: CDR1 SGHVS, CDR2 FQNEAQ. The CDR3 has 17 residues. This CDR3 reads CASSLNIVTGGLEGYTF. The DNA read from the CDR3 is TGTGCCAGCAGCTTAAATATTGTCACAGGGGGCTTAGAAGGC.